The 26 T cell receptor beta chains below were found in one sample sequenced in a study of molecular identifiers for immune sequencing clone quantification. A single record per CDR3 protein comes from TCRdb applying MiXCR to the PCR reads. The sample includes about 630,000 distinct CDR3 sequences, over 25% seen only once; the top ten take 0.7% to 0.95%. The source material was naive CD8+ T cells from blood, with Jurkat cell RNA spiked in. This sample's subset: FACS-sorted CD8+CD4-CCR7+CD45RA+ naive T cells. The receptor source for this set is a human donor in good health. Some libraries in this study had Jurkat cell RNA spiked in.

Details on this clonotype: A much bigger clone sits one base away, suggesting this may be a read error. The chain combines TRBV28 with TRBJ2-3, with 7 bases matching TRBD2. Germline CDR1 reads MDHEN; CDR2 reads SYDVKM. The junction had 9 bases not matched to a gene; V was cut back by 5 bases and J by 1 base. The CDR3 loop spans 16 amino acids. The CDR3 region is CASSATGLPRTDTQYF. The DNA for the CDR3 is TGTGCCAGCAGTGCCACGGGACTACCGCGCACAGATACGCAGTATTTT.

As concerns this clonotype: Just one base apart from a much larger clone, this may be a read error. Lacking the conserved final phenylalanine or tryptophan, this CDR3 likely reflects a read error. The CDR3 DNA reads TGTGCCAGCAGCAACTGGGGAGCTGAAAAGGTAGATACGCAGTATCTT. Translation gives CASSNWGAEKVDTQYL. The chain carries TRBV12-3 or TRBV12-4 and TRBJ2-3; possibly TRBD2 for D (5 bases). The CDR3 spans 16 residues. Deletions cut 6 bases from V and 5 bases from J, with 21 bases between.

V gene TRBV7-9 combines with J gene TRBJ1-1; D remains unclear. Germline CDR1 SEHNR, CDR2 FQNEAQ (reference sequence). The CDR3 runs 15 residues. V gave up 4 bases and J gave up 2 bases, with 14 bases separating them. The CDR3: CASSSQTSENTEAFF. Here the CDR3 DNA reads TGTGCCAGCAGCTCACAAACCTCAGAAAACACTGAAGCTTTCTTT.

Only a few counts were recorded for this clonotype. This sequence may be a read error, since a much larger clone differs from it by one base. This sequence joins TRBV7-2 and TRBJ2-7; 12 bases align to TRBD2. V shed 5 bases, J shed 2 bases, and the junction held 7 bases outside the gene matches. CDR3 length: 16 residues. Germline V lookup: CDR1 SGHTA, CDR2 FQGNSA. DNA for the CDR3: TGTGCCAGCAGCCGGACTAGCGGGGAACGGGCCTACGAGCAGTACTTC. Its translation is CASSRTSGERAYEQYF.

Comments on this clonotype: A much larger clonotype is one base distant, so this may be a read error. The CDR3 spells CASKWQSYEKLFF. CDR3 sequence (DNA): TGTGCCAGCAAATGGCAGAGTTATGAAAAACTGTTTTTT. The V gene is TRBV27, the J gene TRBJ1-4; no clear D gene. V shed 7 bases and J shed 6 bases, with 12 bases lying between them. From germline, CDR1 is MNHEY and CDR2 SMNVEV (reference sequence). The CDR3 sequence is 13 residues long.

This clonotype was detected ten times or more. The CDR3, as DNA: TGTGCCAGCAGTGAACCCCCCGCGACAGGGTATCAGCCCCAGCATTTT. Residues: CASSEPPATGYQPQHF. The rearrangement uses TRBV2 and TRBJ1-5; 7 nucleotides agree with TRBD1. The junction had 9 bases not matched to a gene; V was cut back by 2 bases and J by 5 bases. The CDR3 runs to 16 residues. Per germline, CDR1 SNHLY and CDR2 FYNNEI. The variable domain in full, completed from reference TRBV2 and TRBJ1-5, reads EPEVTQTPSHQVTQMGQEVILRCVPISNHLYFYWYRQILGQKVEFLVSFYNNEISEKSEIFDDQFSVERPDGSNFTLKIRSTKLEDSAMYFCASSEPPATGYQPQHFGDGTRLSIL.

This clonotype showed up just once. A read error may explain this, as a much larger clone is one base away. The gene calls are TRBV12-3 or TRBV12-4 and TRBJ1-1, with D possibly matching TRBD1 (6 bases). Trimming shortened V by 6 bases and J by 10 bases, and 12 bases separated the two germline ends. The CDR3 runs to 11 residues. DNA of the CDR3: TGTGCCAGCAGCCCACAGGGCGGAGCTTTCTTT. It translates to CASSPQGGAFF.

The chain employs TRBV12-3 or TRBV12-4 and TRBJ1-6, with TRBD1 identical over 7 bases. The CDR3 totals 16 residues. The trim removed 8 bases at V and 0 bases at J, leaving 7 bases unmatched. This CDR3 reads CASSSGGTSYNSPLHF. As DNA, the CDR3 is TGTGCCAGCTCTTCAGGGGGTACCTCCTATAATTCACCCCTCCACTTT.

This clonotype showed up many times. This chain connects TRBV20-1 to TRBJ1-1, with D hard to call. V lost 3 bases and J 4 bases, leaving 9 bases between the germline ends. The V gene's germline CDR1 is DFQATT and CDR2 SNEGSKA (reference sequence). This CDR3 has 12 amino acids. The CDR3, as DNA: TGCAGTGCTAGCGACGTGATCACTGAAGCTTTCTTT. This sequence encodes CSASDVITEAFF.

This clonotype was found many times. The genes are TRBV28 and TRBJ2-7, with D possibly being TRBD1 (5 bases). Germline V lookup: CDR1 MDHEN, CDR2 SYDVKM. The V and J ends lost 6 bases and 2 bases respectively, with 23 bases between them. The length of the CDR3 is 17 residues. The CDR3 DNA sequence: TGTGCCAGCAGCCCTCGTACCCGACGAAAGGGGACCTACGAGCAGTACTTC. Translation gives CASSPRTRRKGTYEQYF.

The DNA for the CDR3 is TGCGCCAGCAGCTTGGCTCCGAACGGCGGCAATGAGCAGTTCTTC. Its protein product is CASSLAPNGGNEQFF. The chain uses TRBV5-1 and TRBJ2-1; D unresolved. Germline values: CDR1 SGHRS, CDR2 YFSETQ. Trimming shortened V by 0 bases and J by 6 bases, and 13 bases separated the two germline ends. The CDR3 is made up of 15 amino acids. The full variable domain, completed using reference TRBV5-1 and TRBJ2-1, is KAGVTQTPRYLIKTRGQQVTLSCSPISGHRSVSWYQQTPGQGLQFLFEYFSETQRNKGNFPGRFSGRQFSNSRSEMNVSTLELGDSALYLCASSLAPNGGNEQFFGPGTRLTVL.

There are a few counts of this clonotype. The genes are TRBV9 and TRBJ2-7, with no clear D. Trimming took off 1 base at V and 3 bases at J, with 11 bases between the two ends. The CDR3 contains 14 residues. The germline V gene has CDR1 SGDLS and CDR2 YYNGEE. The chain's CDR3 is CASSVSDGVYEQYF. DNA for the CDR3: TGTGCCAGCAGCGTATCGGATGGGGTCTACGAGCAGTACTTC.

This CDR3 reads CASSVESWDQEFF. CDR3 sequence (DNA): TGTGCCAGCAGCGTAGAATCTTGGGACCAAGAGTTCTTC. The J gene is TRBJ2-1, the V gene TRBV9; D could derive from TRBD1 or TRBD2 (5 bases each). V lost 0 bases and J lost 14, with 15 bases in between. The CDR3 spans 13 residues. Germline V lookup: CDR1 SGDLS, CDR2 YYNGEE. Drawing the rest from reference TRBV9 and TRBJ2-1, the complete variable domain is DSGVTQTPKHLITATGQRVTLRCSPRSGDLSVYWYQQSLDQGLQFLIQYYNGEERAKGNILERFSAQQFPDLHSELNLSSLELGDSALYFCASSVESWDQEFFGPGTRLTVL.

This clonotype was observed a handful of times. The J gene is TRBJ2-7, the V gene TRBV19; no reliable D call. Germline V lookup: CDR1 LNHDA, CDR2 SQIVND (reference sequence). This CDR3 is built from 15 residues. The V and J ends lost 3 bases and 0 bases respectively, with 12 bases between them. The CDR3 DNA is TGTGCCAGTAGTATTTTAGTCGGCAGCTCCTACGAGCAGTACTTC. Its translation: CASSILVGSSYEQYF.

The rearrangement links TRBV20-1 to TRBJ2-1, with D possibly being TRBD1 (7 bases). Germline assignment: CDR1 DFQATT and CDR2 SNEGSKA (reference sequence). V lost 1 base and J lost 1, with 20 bases in between. This CDR3 spans 18 amino acids. The CDR3 nucleotides are TGCAGTGCTAGAGGAGGGCAGGGGGGATTTACTTCCTACAATGAGCAGTTCTTC. This encodes CSARGGQGGFTSYNEQFF.

This clonotype was detected only once. The chain employs TRBV4-3 and TRBJ1-6; no clear D. The germline gives CDR1 LGHNA, CDR2 YSLEER. This CDR3 comprises 18 residues. V was cut by 0 bases and J by 0 bases, with 12 bases left in between. This chain's CDR3 is CASSQDSSGRSYNSPLHF. In nucleotides, the CDR3 is TGCGCCAGCAGCCAAGATAGCTCCGGGCGCTCCTATAATTCACCCCTCCACTTT.

Worth noting for this clonotype: This sequence may be a read error, since a much larger clone differs from it by one base. The gene calls are TRBV20-1 and TRBJ1-4; no firm D call. The germline CDR1 and CDR2 sequences are DFQATT and SNEGSKA (reference sequence). CDR3 size: 14 residues. The chain's CDR3 is CSASYGVRNGKLFF. CDR3 DNA: TGCAGTGCTAGTTATGGAGTGAGGAATGGAAAACTGTTTTTT.

This clonotype appeared many times. The chain has TRBV4-3 and TRBJ2-4; D gene uncertain. The V gene's germline CDR1 is LGHNA and CDR2 YSLEER. Trimming took off 0 bases at V and 6 bases at J, with 3 bases between the two ends. This CDR3 contains 12 residues. CDR3: CASSQDRNIQYF. Here the CDR3 DNA reads TGCGCCAGCAGCCAAGACAGAAACATTCAGTACTTC.

As regards this clonotype: This may stem from a read error, because a much larger clone lies one nucleotide away. V gene TRBV5-4 combines with J gene TRBJ2-2; 9 bases match TRBD1. Germline CDR1 and CDR2: SGHNT and YYREEE (reference sequence). The CDR3 is 15 residues long. This CDR3 is CASSLETGGTGGLFF. CDR3 DNA sequence: TGTGCCAGCAGCTTGGAGACAGGGGGGACCGGGGGGCTGTTTTTT.

The chain uses TRBV19 and TRBJ2-1; 9 bases are a match to TRBD1. The CDR3 is 14 amino acids. Germline assignment: CDR1 LNHDA and CDR2 SQIVND (reference sequence). The trim removed 7 bases at V and 7 bases at J, leaving 8 bases unmatched. Written as DNA, the CDR3 is TGTGCCAGTAAATTAGGGACAGGGTTGAATGAGCAGTTCTTC. Protein: CASKLGTGLNEQFF.

This clonotype was recorded a few times. The J gene is TRBJ2-1, the V gene TRBV5-6, with D perhaps TRBD2 (6 bases). Germline V gene lookup returns CDR1 SGHDT and CDR2 YYEEEE. CDR3 size: 18 residues. The V gene lost 4 bases and the J gene lost 3 bases, with 23 bases spanning the gap. This CDR3 reads CASSPTGATSLVYNEQFF. The CDR3 region has the DNA TGTGCCAGCAGCCCCACTGGGGCCACTAGCCTGGTCTACAATGAGCAGTTCTTC.

This clonotype was seen ten or more times. V is TRBV2 and J is TRBJ2-5; D perhaps matches TRBD2 (5 bases). Trimming took off 6 bases at V and 7 bases at J, with 15 bases between the two ends. This CDR3 spans 13 amino acids. The V gene's germline CDR1 is SNHLY and CDR2 FYNNEI. Here the CDR3 DNA reads TGTGCCAGCAGAGGAGGAGTACTTGTGACCCAGTACTTC. Its translation: CASRGGVLVTQYF.

The rearrangement uses TRBV12-3 or TRBV12-4 and TRBJ2-7, with D perhaps TRBD2 (6 bases). This CDR3 has 14 amino acids. Trimming pared 3 bases from V and 3 bases from J, leaving 12 bases between. Written as DNA, the CDR3 is TGTGCCAGCAGTTTTGGGGTGGGAGGCTACGAGCAGTACTTC. Translation gives CASSFGVGGYEQYF.

This clonotype appeared many times. The genes are TRBV29-1 and TRBJ2-7; TRBD2 might be the D (5 bases). V gave up 7 bases and J gave up 0 bases, with 10 bases separating them. The CDR3 runs to 12 residues. The germline gives CDR1 SQVTM, CDR2 ANQGSEA. This CDR3 reads CSGRGSSYEQYF. CDR3 coding DNA: TGCAGCGGACGAGGGAGCTCCTACGAGCAGTACTTC.

This chain links TRBV11-3 with TRBJ1-4, with D tentatively TRBD1 (5 bases). The CDR3 totals 15 residues. V shed 2 bases and J shed 3 bases, with 10 bases lying between them. Germline V gene data show CDR1 as SGHNT and CDR2 as YENEEA. The CDR3: CASSLWGAANEKLFF. The DNA for the CDR3 is TGTGCCAGCAGCTTATGGGGCGCGGCTAATGAAAAACTGTTTTTT.

For this clonotype: This likely comes from a read error, as the CDR3 has no conserved phenylalanine or tryptophan at its end. CDR3 coding DNA: TGCGCCAGCAGCCAAGGGATAGGACTAGACTACGAGCAGTACCTC. It codes for CASSQGIGLDYEQYL. The rearrangement links TRBV4-3 to TRBJ2-7, with TRBD2 identical over 7 bases. The CDR3 is made up of 15 amino acids. Looked up from germline, CDR1 is LGHNA and CDR2 is YSLEER. Losses at the gene ends were 1 base for V and 3 bases for J; bases not matched to a gene: 6.